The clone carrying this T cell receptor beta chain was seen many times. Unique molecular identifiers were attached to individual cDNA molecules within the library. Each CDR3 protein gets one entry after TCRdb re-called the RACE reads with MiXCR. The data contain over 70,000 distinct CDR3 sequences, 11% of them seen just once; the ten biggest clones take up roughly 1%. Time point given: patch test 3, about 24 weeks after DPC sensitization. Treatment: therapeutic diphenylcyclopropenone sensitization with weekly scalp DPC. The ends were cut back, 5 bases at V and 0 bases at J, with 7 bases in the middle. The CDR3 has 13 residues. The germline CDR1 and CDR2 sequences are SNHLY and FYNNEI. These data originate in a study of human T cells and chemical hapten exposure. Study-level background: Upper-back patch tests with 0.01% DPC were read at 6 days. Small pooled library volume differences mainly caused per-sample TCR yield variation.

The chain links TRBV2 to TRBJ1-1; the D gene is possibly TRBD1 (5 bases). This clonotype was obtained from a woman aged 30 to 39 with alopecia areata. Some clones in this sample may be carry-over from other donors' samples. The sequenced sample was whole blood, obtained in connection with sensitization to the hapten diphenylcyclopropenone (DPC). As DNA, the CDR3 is TGTGCCAGCAGTTTGACAGTGAACACTGAAGCTTTCTTT. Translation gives CASSLTVNTEAFF.